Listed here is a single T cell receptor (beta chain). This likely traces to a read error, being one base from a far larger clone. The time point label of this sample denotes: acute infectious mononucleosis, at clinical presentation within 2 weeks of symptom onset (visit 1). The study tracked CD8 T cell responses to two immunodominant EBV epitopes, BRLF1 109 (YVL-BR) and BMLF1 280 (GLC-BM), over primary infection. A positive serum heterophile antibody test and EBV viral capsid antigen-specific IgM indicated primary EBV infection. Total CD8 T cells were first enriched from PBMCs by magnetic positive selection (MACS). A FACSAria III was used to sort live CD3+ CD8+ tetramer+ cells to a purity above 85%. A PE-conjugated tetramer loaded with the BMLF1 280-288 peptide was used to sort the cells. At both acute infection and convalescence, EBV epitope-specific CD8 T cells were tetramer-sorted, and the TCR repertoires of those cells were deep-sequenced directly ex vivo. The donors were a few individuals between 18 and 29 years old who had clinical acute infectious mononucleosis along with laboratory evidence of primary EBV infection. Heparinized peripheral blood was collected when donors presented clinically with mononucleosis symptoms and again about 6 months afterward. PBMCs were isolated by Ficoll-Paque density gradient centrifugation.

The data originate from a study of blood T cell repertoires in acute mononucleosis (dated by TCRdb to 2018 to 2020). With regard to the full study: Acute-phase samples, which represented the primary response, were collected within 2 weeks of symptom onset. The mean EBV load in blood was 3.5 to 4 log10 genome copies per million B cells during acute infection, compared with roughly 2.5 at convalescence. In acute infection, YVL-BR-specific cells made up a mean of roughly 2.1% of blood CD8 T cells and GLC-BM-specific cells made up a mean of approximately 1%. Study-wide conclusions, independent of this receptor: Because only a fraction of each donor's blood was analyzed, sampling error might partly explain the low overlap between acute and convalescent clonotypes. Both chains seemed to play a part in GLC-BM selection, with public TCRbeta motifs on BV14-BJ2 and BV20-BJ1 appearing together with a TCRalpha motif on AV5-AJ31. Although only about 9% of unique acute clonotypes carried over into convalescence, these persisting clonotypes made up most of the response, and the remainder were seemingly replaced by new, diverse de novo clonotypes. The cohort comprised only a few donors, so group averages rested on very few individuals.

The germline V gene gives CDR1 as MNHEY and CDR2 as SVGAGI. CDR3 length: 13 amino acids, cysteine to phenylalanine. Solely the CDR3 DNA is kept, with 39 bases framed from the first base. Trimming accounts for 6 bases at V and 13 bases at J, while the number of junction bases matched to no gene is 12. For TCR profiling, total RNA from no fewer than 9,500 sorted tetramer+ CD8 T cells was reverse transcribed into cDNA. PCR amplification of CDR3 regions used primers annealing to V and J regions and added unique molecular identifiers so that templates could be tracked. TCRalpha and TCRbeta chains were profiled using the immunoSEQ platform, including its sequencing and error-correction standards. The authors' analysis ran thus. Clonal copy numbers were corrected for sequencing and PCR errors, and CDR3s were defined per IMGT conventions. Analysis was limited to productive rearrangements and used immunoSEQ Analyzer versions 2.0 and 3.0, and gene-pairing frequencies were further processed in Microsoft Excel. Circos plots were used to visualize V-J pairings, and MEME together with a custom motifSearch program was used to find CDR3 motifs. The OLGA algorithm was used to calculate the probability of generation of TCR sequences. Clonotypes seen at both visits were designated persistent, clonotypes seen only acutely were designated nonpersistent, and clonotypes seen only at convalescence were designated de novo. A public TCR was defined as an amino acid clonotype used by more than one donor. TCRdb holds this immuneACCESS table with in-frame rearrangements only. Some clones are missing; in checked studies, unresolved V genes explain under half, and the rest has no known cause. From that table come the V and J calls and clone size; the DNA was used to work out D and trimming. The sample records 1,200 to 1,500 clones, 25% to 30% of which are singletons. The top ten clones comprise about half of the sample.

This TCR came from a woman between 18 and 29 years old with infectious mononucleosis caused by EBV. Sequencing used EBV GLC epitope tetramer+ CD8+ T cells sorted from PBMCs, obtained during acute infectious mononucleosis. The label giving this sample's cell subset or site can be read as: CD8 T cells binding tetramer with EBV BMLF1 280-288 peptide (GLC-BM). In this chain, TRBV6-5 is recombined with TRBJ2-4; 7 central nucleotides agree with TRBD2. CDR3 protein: CASSWRENNEQYF. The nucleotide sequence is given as TGTGCCAGCAGCTGGCGGGAGAACAATGAGCAGTACTTC.